These 9 T cell receptor beta chains were all obtained from the same sample, sequenced in a study of blood T cell repertoires in COVID-19. Produced via immunoSEQ multiplex PCR; TCRdb's table is partial and in-frame only. This table has 120,000 to 150,000 clones, roughly 79% appearing once. Material: peripheral blood. Receptors were obtained from a human donor with acute or convalescent COVID-19. The donor label of this sample is uncertain.

This chain connects TRBV13 to TRBJ2-1; 12 bases line up with TRBD2. Germline V CDR1 and CDR2: PRHDT, FYEKMQ (reference sequence). This CDR3 has 16 amino acids. The J segment lost 4 bases and the V segment lost 5 bases, leaving 6 bases of the junction unmatched. Written as DNA, the CDR3 is TGTGCCAGCAGCCCAGCGGGGACTAGCGGGTACAATGAGCAGTTCTTC. Encoded protein: CASSPAGTSGYNEQFF.

The chain uses TRBV19 and TRBJ1-1; no clear D. V lost 7 bases, J lost 2 bases, and 8 bases lay in between. This CDR3 region has 12 residues. Germline CDR1 is LNHDA and CDR2 is SQIVND (reference sequence). The CDR3, as DNA: TGTGCCAGTAAGGAGGGAAACACTGAAGCTTTCTTT. It encodes CASKEGNTEAFF.

This clone was seen a handful of times. The same CDR3 is also encoded by other DNA sequences in this sample. This chain uses TRBV5-1 with TRBJ2-1; 7 nucleotides line up with TRBD1. V trimming: 0 bases; J trimming: 8 bases; junction bases outside the gene matches: 5. CDR3 length equals 14 residues. Germline CDR1 reads SGHRS; CDR2 reads YFSETQ. The CDR3 nucleotides are TGCGCCAGCAGCTTGGCAGGGGGACGGGATGAGCAGTTCTTC. Its protein product is CASSLAGGRDEQFF.

The chain employs TRBV10-1 and TRBJ1-4; maybe TRBD1 (5 bases). Germline-derived CDR1 and CDR2 are WNHNN and SYGVQD (reference sequence). This CDR3 has 14 residues. Trimming cost V 3 bases and J 2 bases, with 7 bases left between them. CDR3 protein: CASSEGATNEKLFF. CDR3 nucleotides: TGCGCCAGCAGTGAAGGGGCCACTAATGAAAAACTGTTTTTT.

In nucleotides, the CDR3 is TGTGCCAGTAGCTCGGTATGGCAGCCCCAGCATTTT. Protein: CASSSVWQPQHF. The chain couples TRBV19 to TRBJ1-5, with D unresolved. Trimming stripped 6 bases from V and 7 bases from J, with 10 bases between. CDR3 length: 12 amino acids. Germline V gene lookup returns CDR1 LNHDA and CDR2 SQIVND (reference sequence).

The chain uses TRBV3-1 (or the pseudogene TRBV3-2) and TRBJ1-5; a weak D match, TRBD1 (6 bases). CDR1 and CDR2 (germline): LGHDT, YNNKEL (reference sequence). The CDR3 runs 14 residues. The ends were cut back, 3 bases at V and 1 base at J, with 7 bases in the middle. The CDR3 protein is CASSQGHSNQPQHF. Written as DNA, the CDR3 is TGTGCCAGCAGCCAGGGACACAGCAATCAGCCCCAGCATTTT.

This sequence joins TRBV6-5 and TRBJ1-1; 8 bases align to TRBD1. Germline V gives CDR1 MNHEY, CDR2 SVGAGI. J gave up 5 bases and V 10 bases, and 12 bases lay outside the gene matches. The CDR3 consists of 14 residues. The CDR3 DNA is TGTGCCACTCTACCGGACAGGGTGCGAACTGAAGCTTTCTTT. Its translation is CATLPDRVRTEAFF.

Written as DNA, the CDR3 is TGTGCCAGCAGCGCCGGGGGACAGGGGAGAGTCAATGGCTACACCTTC. Its protein is CASSAGGQGRVNGYTF. The chain employs TRBV9 and TRBJ1-2; TRBD1 agrees at 10 bases. This CDR3 region has 16 residues. From germline, CDR1 is SGDLS and CDR2 YYNGEE. V dropped 3 bases and J dropped 6; count of bases not matched to a gene: 11.

V and J are TRBV9 and TRBJ1-2; D is perhaps TRBD1 (6 bases). V lost 0 bases and J 0 bases, leaving 9 bases between the germline ends. CDR3 length equals 15 residues. From germline, CDR1 is SGDLS and CDR2 YYNGEE. The CDR3, as DNA: TGTGCCAGCAGCGTAGGACAGGCCCCTAACTATGGCTACACCTTC. Translated: CASSVGQAPNYGYTF.